Here is one TCR beta chain with its context. Antigen: not known. The germline CDR1 and CDR2 sequences are SNHLY and FYNNEI. This CDR3 has 13 amino acids. The V and J ends lost 2 bases and 1 base respectively, with 5 bases between them. This sample stems from a study of pediatric ulcerative colitis. Study-wide points: A couple of patients had blood samples with substantially reduced template counts.

Measured with immunoSEQ multiplex PCR; TCRdb has only the in-frame clones, and not every one. The sample shows approximately 60,000 clones, around 85% of them seen only once. No immunosuppressive drugs were given to ulcerative colitis patients before diagnostic colonoscopy. The sample taken for sequencing was blood. This chain joins TRBV2 and TRBJ1-1; unclear D gene. The TCR sequence derives from a boy younger than 18 with severe ulcerative colitis. This CDR3 is CASSEKPNTEAFF. CDR3 in DNA: TGTGCCAGCAGTGAAAAACCGAACACTGAAGCTTTCTTT.